These T cell receptor beta chains were read from a single sample in a study of T cell responses to AZD1222 COVID-19 vaccine. The repertoire was sequenced with immunoSEQ multiplex PCR; TCRdb's copy has only in-frame clones and lacks some. The sample lists 110,000 to 150,000 clones, approximately 83% occurring once. The source material was peripheral blood, sampled on day 0 of AZD1222 vaccination. Every receptor here comes from an adult in good health. Each CDR3 is given with its conserved first and last residue. D genes are given only for firm matches. Clone sizes are given selectively: once, few, many, or a class where the clone is expanded.

>-|TRBV5-1|-|TRBJ2-5
CASSPSPQVRETQYF
TGCGCCAGCAGTCCCTCGCCACAGGTCCGGGAGACCCAGTACTTC
>TRBD1|TRBV5-1|-|TRBJ2-7
CASSLGQGVVYEQYF
TGCGCCAGCAGCTTGGGCCAGGGGGTAGTCTACGAGCAGTACTTC
>-|TRBV5-1|once|TRBJ2-7
CASSLDRGGEQYF
TGCGCCAGCAGCTTGGACAGGGGAGGCGAGCAGTACTTC
>TRBD1|TRBV19|-|TRBJ1-5
CASSKEGQSNQPQHF
TGTGCCAGTAGTAAAGAGGGACAGAGCAATCAGCCCCAGCATTTT
>TRBD1|TRBV5-1|-|TRBJ2-7
CASSTGGSYEQYF
TGCGCCAGCAGTACAGGGGGGAGCTACGAGCAGTACTTC
>-|TRBV10-2|-|TRBJ1-5
CASSESGGSNQPQHF
TGCGCCAGCAGTGAGTCAGGGGGGAGCAATCAGCCCCAGCATTTT
>-|TRBV5-8|-|TRBJ1-2
CASTGFLKRGYTF
TGTGCCAGCACCGGATTCCTAAAGAGAGGCTACACCTTC
>-|TRBV7-8|-|TRBJ1-1
CASSLRRGNTEAFF
TGTGCCAGCAGCCTGAGAAGGGGGAACACTGAAGCTTTCTTT
>-|TRBV19|-|TRBJ1-1
CASSMSPQGFNTEAFF
TGTGCCAGTAGTATGAGCCCCCAGGGGTTCAACACTGAAGCTTTCTTT
>-|TRBV30|-|TRBJ2-1
CAWVTSYNEQFF
TGTGCCTGGGTGACTAGCTACAATGAGCAGTTCTTC
>-|TRBV11-2|-|TRBJ2-3
CASRFSGGVGTDTQYF
TGTGCCAGCAGATTCTCGGGGGGCGTTGGTACAGATACGCAGTATTTT
>TRBD2|TRBV6-5|-|TRBJ2-3
CASRGLAGVVDTQYF
TGTGCCAGCAGAGGGCTAGCGGGAGTGGTAGATACGCAGTATTTT
>-|TRBV6-5|-|TRBJ2-7
CASRAGQGFNEQYF
TGTGCCAGCAGAGCGGGCCAGGGTTTCAACGAGCAGTACTTC
>-|TRBV30|-|TRBJ2-3
CAWSTPGTWDTQYF
TGTGCCTGGAGTACCCCAGGGACCTGGGATACGCAGTATTTT
>-|TRBV19|-|TRBJ2-3
CASSIAGYNTDTQYF
TGTGCCAGTAGTATTGCGGGGTATAACACAGATACGCAGTATTTT
>-|TRBV27|-|TRBJ2-7
CASSLIQGEQYF
TGTGCCAGCAGTTTAATTCAGGGCGAGCAGTACTTC
>TRBD1|TRBV4-1|once|TRBJ1-2
CASSQPDRDYGYTF
TGCGCCAGCAGCCAACCTGACAGGGATTATGGCTACACCTTC
>-|TRBV5-1|-|TRBJ2-7
CASSLVGDGSSYEQYF
TGCGCCAGCAGCTTGGTAGGGGATGGGAGCTCCTACGAGCAGTACTTC
>-|TRBV7-9|-|TRBJ1-2
CASSSRDGYTF
TGTGCCAGCAGCTCGAGGGACGGCTACACCTTC
>-|TRBV5-1|-|TRBJ1-1
CASSRFGEGSAEAFF
TGCGCCAGCAGCCGGTTCGGGGAGGGGTCCGCTGAAGCTTTCTTT
>-|TRBV6-1|-|TRBJ2-5
CASHTSETQYF
TGTGCCAGCCATACGTCGGAGACCCAGTACTTC
>-|TRBV2|-|TRBJ1-5
CASSVTDYSNQPQHF
TGTGCCAGCAGTGTCACAGACTATAGCAATCAGCCCCAGCATTTT
>-|TRBV13|-|TRBJ1-3
CASSSTGGLGGNTIYF
TGTGCCAGCAGCTCAACCGGGGGGCTTGGAGGAAACACCATATATTTT
>-|TRBV30|few|TRBJ2-6
CAWSSGNSGANVLTF
TGTGCCTGGAGTTCGGGGAACTCTGGGGCCAACGTCCTGACTTTC
>-|TRBV18|-|TRBJ1-3
CASSPPVTGNTIYF
TGTGCCAGCTCACCCCCGGTCACCGGAAACACCATATATTTT
>-|TRBV28|-|TRBJ1-2
CASRRTVYGYTF
TGTGCCAGCAGAAGGACAGTCTATGGCTACACCTTC
>-|TRBV6-5|-|TRBJ2-3
CASHGGYNTDTQYF
TGTGCCAGTCACGGGGGTTATAACACAGATACGCAGTATTTT
>TRBD1|TRBV2|many|TRBJ2-3
CASSLDRGDTQYF
TGTGCCAGCAGTCTCGACAGGGGGGATACGCAGTATTTT
>TRBD1|TRBV6-5|-|TRBJ1-4
CASKTDRGGEKLFF
TGTGCCAGCAAAACGGACAGGGGCGGTGAAAAACTGTTTTTT
>-|TRBV27|-|TRBJ1-1
CASSLYGQPAFF
TGTGCCAGCAGTTTATATGGACAGCCGGCTTTCTTT
>-|TRBV24-1|-|TRBJ1-2
CATSDPSPGGENYGYTF
TGTGCCACCAGTGATCCTTCCCCGGGGGGGGAAAACTATGGCTACACCTTC
>TRBD1|TRBV5-1|-|TRBJ2-2
CASETGLETGELFF
TGCGCCAGTGAGACAGGGCTGGAAACCGGGGAGCTGTTTTTT
>TRBD1|TRBV7-9|-|TRBJ1-2
CASSLGWGQEVYGYTF
TGTGCCAGCAGCTTAGGATGGGGACAGGAGGTCTATGGCTACACCTTC